These 10 T cell receptor beta chains originate from one sample sequenced in a study of T cell responses to AZD1222 COVID-19 vaccine (dated by TCRdb to the early 2020s). Per the publication, the time point label means: baseline before first vaccination. Libraries were prepared through the immunoSEQ multiplex PCR assay. Drawn from immuneACCESS, this table holds only the in-frame rearrangements with V and J called that TCRdb kept. Clones are partly lost; checked studies trace under half to an unresolved V gene and leave the rest unexplained. Here the sample has about 150,000 clones; 88% occur a single time. The ten most abundant clones make up less than 3.5% of the sample. The sample in question was peripheral blood, obtained on day 0 of AZD1222 vaccination. These receptors came from an adult in good health.

The chain carries TRBV5-1 and TRBJ1-1, with 7 bases fitting TRBD1. V shed 4 bases, J shed 3 bases, and the junction held 9 bases outside the gene matches. The CDR3 is 15 residues long. Looked up from germline, CDR1 is SGHRS and CDR2 is YFSETQ. The CDR3 DNA reads TGCGCCAGCAGCCCGCTACAGGGGCCCTACACTGAAGCTTTCTTT. The encoded protein is CASSPLQGPYTEAFF.

The chain links TRBV11-2 to TRBJ2-7, with a possible D match to TRBD1 (6 bases). This CDR3 has 17 residues. Trimming took 3 bases from V and 4 from J, leaving 22 bases between them. Germline V gene sequence: CDR1 SGHAT, CDR2 FQNNGV. The DNA for the CDR3 is TGTGCCAGCAGCTTTGGTGACCCTCGGGCAGGGGCGTACGAGCAGTACTTC. Protein sequence: CASSFGDPRAGAYEQYF.

This clone was seen a few times. The J gene is TRBJ1-1, the V gene TRBV29-1; perhaps TRBD1 as D (5 bases). Germline V gene sequence: CDR1 SQVTM, CDR2 ANQGSEA. This CDR3 has 12 amino acids. Trimming shortened V by 0 bases and J by 9 bases, and 11 bases separated the two germline ends. This CDR3 is CSVEDLRTKAFF. For the CDR3, the DNA is TGCAGCGTTGAAGATCTTAGGACAAAAGCTTTCTTT.

The rearrangement uses TRBV6-2 or TRBV6-3 and TRBJ1-1; TRBD1 might be the D (5 bases). This CDR3 comprises 16 residues. The V end lost 4 bases, the J end lost 4 bases, and 19 bases lay between the germline ends. The germline V gene encodes CDR1 MNHEY and CDR2 SVGEGT. CDR3 amino acids: CASSSGLWLAGTEAFF. The CDR3 region has the DNA TGTGCCAGCAGTTCGGGACTTTGGTTGGCCGGCACTGAAGCTTTCTTT.

The chain has TRBV25-1 and TRBJ1-5; D gene ambiguous. Deletions cut 3 bases from V and 2 bases from J, with 8 bases between. The germline V gene has CDR1 MGHDK and CDR2 SYGVNS. The CDR3 is 14 amino acids. CDR3 region: CASSDHGGNQPQHF. The CDR3 region has the DNA TGTGCCAGCAGTGATCACGGGGGCAATCAGCCCCAGCATTTT.

The V call is TRBV3-1 (or the pseudogene TRBV3-2), the J call TRBJ2-7; the D is unclear. Germline V lookup: CDR1 LGHDT, CDR2 YNNKEL (reference sequence). The germline V and J ends were trimmed by 3 bases and 0 bases, with 3 bases remaining between them. The CDR3 is made up of 12 amino acids. The CDR3: CASSHASYEQYF. The CDR3 DNA sequence: TGTGCCAGCAGCCACGCCTCCTACGAGCAGTACTTC.

The chain employs TRBV11-1 and TRBJ2-2; D call uncertain. Germline lookup yields CDR1 SGHAT and CDR2 FQDESV (reference sequence). This CDR3 is 15 amino acids long. V lost 6 bases, J lost 8 bases, and 19 bases lay in between. CDR3 residues: CASSTVMGKVGELFF. Here the CDR3 DNA reads TGTGCCAGCAGTACCGTCATGGGGAAGGTTGGGGAGCTGTTTTTT.

V gene TRBV28 combines with J gene TRBJ1-1; maybe TRBD1 (6 bases). V lost 5 bases and J lost 5, with 15 bases in between. Germline V lookup: CDR1 MDHEN, CDR2 SYDVKM. The CDR3 spans 14 residues. In DNA form, the CDR3 reads TGTGCCAGCAGTCCTCTAGGGGGAGGGACTGAAGCTTTCTTT. The encoded protein is CASSPLGGGTEAFF.

This clone occurred once. The chain carries TRBV19 and TRBJ1-6; D gene ambiguous. Germline-derived CDR1 and CDR2 are LNHDA and SQIVND (reference sequence). The CDR3 spans 13 residues. The V end was cut by 7 bases, the J end by 6 bases, with 10 bases between. The CDR3 nucleotides read TGTGCCAGTACCTTGGGCGTTAATTCACCCCTCCACTTT. Encoded protein: CASTLGVNSPLHF.

In the case of this clone: Additional DNA sequences in this sample encode the identical CDR3. The gene calls are TRBV10-2 and TRBJ1-1; D call uncertain. Looked up from germline, CDR1 is WSHSY and CDR2 is SAAADI. The germline V and J ends were trimmed by 3 bases and 1 base, with 3 bases remaining between them. There are 12 residues in the CDR3. The CDR3 DNA sequence: TGCGCCAGCAGTGAAGGGAACACTGAAGCTTTCTTT. Translating it yields CASSEGNTEAFF.